What follows are 13 T cell receptor beta chains derived from one specimen sequenced in a study of tumor-infiltrating lymphocytes in primary liver carcinoma. Constant-region priming of roughly 0.45 ug total RNA yielded TCR beta cDNA. Library construction for TCR beta comprised three nested multiplex PCR rounds performed with slightly modified ARM-PCR. TRBV1-TRBV30 forward primers paired with a C-beta reverse primer were used in the first two PCR rounds, which ran around 10 cycles each. Via MiXCR, TCRdb re-called the multiplex PCR reads, giving one row per CDR3 protein. In the table there are approximately 340,000 distinct CDR3 sequences, about two thirds of which are singletons. Germline DNA was extracted too, while blood RNA derived from unsorted whole blood. Sequencing was carried out using peripheral blood. Every receptor here comes from a man in his forties with primary liver carcinoma and hepatitis B virus infection.

With respect to this clonotype: This may arise from a read error, as a much more abundant clone is one base away. The rearrangement joins TRBV6-6 to TRBJ2-2; TRBD1 matches 8 bases. Unmatched junction bases numbered 11, after V lost 7 bases and J lost 10 bases. CDR3 length: 14 residues. The V gene's germline CDR1 is MNHNY and CDR2 SVGAGI (reference sequence). The CDR3, as DNA: TGTGCCAGCAAGCAAGGGACAGGTGATTTGGAGCTGTTTTTT. Protein product: CASKQGTGDLELFF.

Comment on this clonotype: A much larger clone is a single base away; this may be a read error. The chain combines TRBV4-2 with TRBJ1-1; no clear D gene. From germline, CDR1 is LGHNA and CDR2 YNFKEQ. This CDR3 is 14 amino acids long. The CDR3 reads CASSQDDGNTEALF. CDR3 nucleotide sequence: TGTGCCAGCAGCCAAGACGACGGGAACACTGAAGCTCTCTTT.

The chain combines TRBV7-3 with TRBJ2-7, with 7 bases aligning to TRBD2. CDR1 is SGHTA, CDR2 FQGTGA, per germline. This CDR3 spans 13 amino acids. Trimming removed 5 bases from V and 3 bases from J; junction bases left unmatched: 4. The CDR3 region has the DNA TGTGCCAGCAGCCGAGGGACTAACTACGAGCAGTACTTC. This codes for CASSRGTNYEQYF. Full variable domain (remainder filled in from reference TRBV7-3 and TRBJ2-7): GAGVSQTPSNKVTEKGKYVELRCDPISGHTALYWYRQSLGQGPEFLIYFQGTGAADDSGLPNDRFFAVRPEGSVSTLKIQRTERGDSAVYLCASSRGTNYEQYFGPGTRLTVT.

A note on this clonotype: At one end, the junction sequence differs from germline, possibly due to a read error. V is TRBV4-2 and J is TRBJ1-5; 8 bases map to TRBD1. The CDR3 covers 17 residues. Germline V gives CDR1 LGHNA, CDR2 YNFKEQ. The CDR3 sequence is CASSQEGAQGGIQPQHF. In DNA form, the CDR3 reads TGTGCCAGTAGCCAAGAAGGAGCACAGGGGGGCATTCAGCCCCAGCATTTT.

Comment on this clonotype: Possible read error: a much larger clone is one base away. V and J are TRBV12-3 or TRBV12-4 and TRBJ2-5; no definite D call. The CDR3 has 14 residues. CDR3: CVSSHAAGQETQYF. CDR3 sequence (DNA): TGTGTCAGCAGTCATGCGGCAGGCCAAGAGACCCAGTACTTC.

The table lists this clonotype with many counts. This chain uses TRBV6-6 with TRBJ2-7; 13 bases fit TRBD2. Per the germline V gene, CDR1 is MNHNY and CDR2 is SVGAGI (reference sequence). V lost 2 bases and J lost 2; bases outside the gene matches: 6. This CDR3 comprises 17 residues. The CDR3 spells CASSYKRTSGSPYEQYF. The CDR3 DNA sequence: TGTGCCAGCAGTTACAAGAGGACTAGCGGGAGTCCCTACGAGCAGTACTTC.

The V and J genes are TRBV6-6 and TRBJ2-2; D perhaps matches TRBD2 (7 bases). The CDR3 loop spans 15 amino acids. Germline loops: CDR1 MNHNY, CDR2 SVGAGI (reference sequence). V gave up 4 bases and J gave up 3 bases, with 12 bases separating them. In nucleotides, the CDR3 is TGTGCCAGCAGTTTGGTAGGGGGGGACACCGGGGAGCTGTTTTTT. Encoded protein: CASSLVGGDTGELFF.

About this clonotype: A read error may explain this, as a much larger clone is one base away. The rearrangement links TRBV12-3 or TRBV12-4 to TRBJ2-1, with D possibly TRBD1 on 5 matching bases. The CDR3 consists of 16 residues. The CDR3 nucleotides are TGTGCCTGCAGTTTAGGGGCAGGGTTATCCTACAATGAGCAGTTCTTC. Its protein is CACSLGAGLSYNEQFF.

Regarding this clonotype: A much larger clone differs from this one at a single base, so this may be a read error. Lacking the conserved final phenylalanine or tryptophan, this CDR3 likely reflects a read error. The chain joins TRBV6-5 to TRBJ2-7; 7 bases match TRBD1. The germline V gene has CDR1 MNHEY and CDR2 SVGAGI. CDR3 length equals 15 residues. With V trimmed by 5 bases and J by 2 bases, 9 bases remained unmatched. In nucleotides, the CDR3 is TGTGCCAGCAGTCTACAGGGGAATCCTCCCTACGAGCAGTACCTC. Translating gives CASSLQGNPPYEQYL.

The genes are TRBV12-3 or TRBV12-4 and TRBJ1-2; D possibly corresponds to TRBD1 (6 bases). The CDR3 runs 14 residues. CDR3 nucleotide sequence: TGTGACAGTGACTTAGAGGGGGGAACCTATGGCTACACCTTC. It encodes CDSDLEGGTYGYTF.

This clonotype was seen repeatedly, ten times or more. Being one base from a much bigger clone, this may be a read error. The rearrangement links TRBV11-2 to TRBJ1-2; unclear D gene. The ends were cut back, 5 bases at V and 0 bases at J, with 13 bases in the middle. From germline, CDR1 is SGHAT and CDR2 FQNNGV. There are 15 residues in the CDR3. CDR3 amino acids: CASSASPQPNYGYTF. CDR3 bases: TGTGCCAGCAGCGCCAGCCCACAGCCTAACTATGGCTACACCTTC.

CDR3 sequence (DNA): TGTGCCAGCAGTTCTAATCAGGGGGCCGCACAGACCCAGTACTTC. Translated, it gives CASSSNQGAAQTQYF. V usage is TRBV28 and J usage is TRBJ2-5; 8 bases match TRBD1. This CDR3 region has 15 residues. The V gene end was trimmed by 4 bases and the J gene end by 6 bases; junction bases not matched to a gene: 10. Germline assignment: CDR1 MDHEN and CDR2 SYDVKM.

On this clonotype itself: A much larger clone differs by one base, so this may be a read error. The chain links TRBV4-3 to TRBJ2-2; possible D gene TRBD2, 5 bases. V was clipped by 0 bases and J by 8 bases, with 19 bases between them. The germline V gene encodes CDR1 LGHNA and CDR2 YSLEER. This CDR3 has 17 residues. CDR3 DNA sequence: TGCGCCAGCAGCCAAGATCTGGCGAGAGGGCCCGAAGGGGAGCTGTTTTTT. Translated, it gives CASSQDLARGPEGELFF.